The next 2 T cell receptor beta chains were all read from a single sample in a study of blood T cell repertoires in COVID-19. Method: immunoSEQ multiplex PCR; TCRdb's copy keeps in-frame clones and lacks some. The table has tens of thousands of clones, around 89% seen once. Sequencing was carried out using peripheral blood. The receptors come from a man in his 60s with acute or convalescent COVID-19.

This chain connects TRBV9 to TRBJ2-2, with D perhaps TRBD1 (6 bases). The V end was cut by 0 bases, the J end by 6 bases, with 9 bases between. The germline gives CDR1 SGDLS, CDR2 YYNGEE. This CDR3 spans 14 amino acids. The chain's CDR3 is CASSVGGLPGELFF. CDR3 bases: TGTGCCAGCAGCGTAGGGGGGCTGCCCGGGGAGCTGTTTTTT. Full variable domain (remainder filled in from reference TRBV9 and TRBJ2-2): DSGVTQTPKHLITATGQRVTLRCSPRSGDLSVYWYQQSLDQGLQFLIQYYNGEERAKGNILERFSAQQFPDLHSELNLSSLELGDSALYFCASSVGGLPGELFFGEGSRLTVL.

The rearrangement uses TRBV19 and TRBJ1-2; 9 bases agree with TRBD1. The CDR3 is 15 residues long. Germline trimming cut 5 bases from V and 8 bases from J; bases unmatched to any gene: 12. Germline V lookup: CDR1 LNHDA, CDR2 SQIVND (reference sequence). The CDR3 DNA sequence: TGTGCCAGTAGTCCTACCGGGACAGGGTTGGGCGGCTACACCTTC. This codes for CASSPTGTGLGGYTF.